One sample yielded the 15 T cell receptor beta chains listed below, sequenced in a study of blood T cell repertoires in COVID-19. Generated by immunoSEQ multiplex PCR, the TCRdb table keeps only in-frame clones and is missing some. This table has 110,000 or so clones, 82% appearing once. Sequenced sample: peripheral blood. Source of these receptors: a woman of 80 years or more with acute or convalescent COVID-19.

This rearrangement joins TRBV18 to TRBJ2-7; weak D call: TRBD1 (6 bases). Germline CDR1 and CDR2: KGHSH and LQKENI. The CDR3 spans 14 residues. V lost 2 bases and J lost 3, with 11 bases in between. The chain's CDR3 is CASSPGRGNYEQYV. The CDR3 DNA reads as TGTGCCAGCTCACCAGGCAGGGGCAACTACGAGCAGTACGTC.

This clone was seen a few times. V is TRBV19 and J is TRBJ2-1, with 8 bases matching TRBD1. Per germline, CDR1 LNHDA and CDR2 SQIVND (reference sequence). This CDR3 comprises 17 residues. V dropped 4 bases and J dropped 3; count of bases not matched to a gene: 11. This CDR3 is CASSTSHRDRRYNEQFF. DNA of the CDR3: TGTGCCAGTAGTACCTCACACCGGGACAGGCGCTACAATGAGCAGTTCTTC.

The V gene is TRBV9, the J gene TRBJ2-2; maybe TRBD1 (5 bases). This CDR3 is built from 14 residues. The ends were cut back, 2 bases at V and 8 bases at J, with 13 bases in the middle. CDR1 SGDLS and CDR2 YYNGEE come from the germline V gene. This CDR3 reads CASSVLQVGGELFF. CDR3 sequence (DNA): TGTGCCAGCAGCGTCCTACAGGTTGGTGGGGAGCTGTTTTTT.

The rearrangement links TRBV18 to TRBJ1-6; the match to TRBD1 covers 9 bases. CDR3 length equals 15 residues. Germline CDR1 reads KGHSH; CDR2 reads LQKENI. The trim removed 0 bases at V and 7 bases at J, leaving 1 base unmatched. The DNA of the CDR3 is TGTGCCAGCTCACCACCCGGGACAGGGAATTCACCCCTCCACTTT. This gives the protein CASSPPGTGNSPLHF. Full variable domain (outside the CDR3, taken from reference TRBV18 and TRBJ1-6): NAGVMQNPRHLVRRRGQEARLRCSPMKGHSHVYWYRQLPEEGLKFMVYLQKENIIDESGMPKERFSAEFPKEGPSILRIQQVVRGDSAAYFCASSPPGTGNSPLHFGNGTRLTVT.

CDR3 sequence: CASSFNRATTNEKLFF. The CDR3 region has the DNA TGTGCCAGCAGTTTTAACAGAGCAACAACTAATGAAAAACTGTTTTTT. The chain links TRBV27 to TRBJ1-4; D call uncertain. Germline V lookup: CDR1 MNHEY, CDR2 SMNVEV (reference sequence). V shed 3 bases and J shed 0 bases, with 11 bases lying between them. This CDR3 contains 16 residues.

The genes are TRBV28 and TRBJ1-3; D call uncertain. This CDR3 is built from 13 residues. Germline V gene lookup returns CDR1 MDHEN and CDR2 SYDVKM. Trimming stripped 11 bases from V and 4 bases from J, with 15 bases between. The CDR3 here is CASRGAAGNTIYF. The CDR3 DNA reads TGTGCCTCCAGAGGTGCTGCAGGAAACACCATATATTTT.

The chain joins TRBV6-4 to TRBJ1-1, with D possibly TRBD1 on 5 matching bases. The CDR3 is 13 amino acids. Trimming pared 5 bases from V and 0 bases from J, leaving 7 bases between. The germline V gene encodes CDR1 MRHNA and CDR2 SNTAGT. The CDR3 region is CASSMTVNTEAFF. CDR3 sequence (DNA): TGTGCCAGCAGTATGACAGTGAACACTGAAGCTTTCTTT.

The chain links TRBV28 to TRBJ2-6; 10 positions agree with TRBD1. This CDR3 comprises 17 residues. The V gene's germline CDR1 is MDHEN and CDR2 SYDVKM. The trim removed 5 bases at V and 1 base at J, leaving 5 bases unmatched. Here the CDR3 DNA reads TGTGCCAGCAGTAGCAGGACAGGGGGGTCTGGGGCCAACGTCCTGACTTTC. Residues: CASSSRTGGSGANVLTF.

This clone has only a few counts. The V call is TRBV15, the J call TRBJ1-1; 7 positions agree with TRBD1. CDR1 LNHNV and CDR2 YYDKDF come from the germline V gene (reference sequence). CDR3 length: 17 amino acids. After removal of 2 bases from V and 5 bases from J, the junction contained 14 bases not matched to a gene. DNA of the CDR3: TGTGCCACCAGCAGACCTCGGAGGGGGCAAGTTCAAACTGAAGCTTTCTTT. This sequence encodes CATSRPRRGQVQTEAFF.

The chain employs TRBV5-1 and TRBJ2-7; a weak D match, TRBD1 (6 bases). CDR1 is SGHRS, CDR2 YFSETQ, per germline. The ends were cut back, 2 bases at V and 13 bases at J, with 16 bases in the middle. The CDR3 spans 12 residues. DNA of the CDR3: TGCGCCAGCAGCTTTACTGTACAGGGAACCTACTTC. This encodes CASSFTVQGTYF.

The chain is built from TRBV20-1 and TRBJ2-1; D remains ambiguous. The CDR3 length is 11 residues. Trimming left V 5 bases short and J 5 bases short, with 7 bases between. From germline, CDR1 is DFQATT and CDR2 SNEGSKA (reference sequence). DNA for the CDR3: TGCAGTGCTGTGCCAGACAATGAGCAGTTCTTC. Residues: CSAVPDNEQFF.

The chain carries TRBV11-2 and TRBJ2-2; TRBD2 aligns across 10 bases. V lost 0 bases, J lost 0 bases, and 4 bases stayed unmatched. This CDR3 comprises 18 residues. Germline V gives CDR1 SGHAT, CDR2 FQNNGV. CDR3 coding DNA: TGTGCCAGCAGCTTAGATGGAGCGGGAGGGTCGAACACCGGGGAGCTGTTTTTT. It codes for CASSLDGAGGSNTGELFF.

The gene calls are TRBV3-1 (or the pseudogene TRBV3-2) and TRBJ2-7, with a tentative D call TRBD2 (6 bases). V lost 4 bases and J 5 bases, leaving 9 bases between the germline ends. This CDR3 has 12 amino acids. The germline CDR1 and CDR2 sequences are LGHDT and YNNKEL (reference sequence). CDR3 in DNA: TGTGCCAGCAGCCGGGAGGACGACGAGCAGTACTTC. Protein: CASSREDDEQYF.

This clone came up a few times. The V gene is TRBV10-3, the J gene TRBJ1-5, with D perhaps TRBD1 (5 bases). V was pared by 2 bases and J by 5 bases, with 7 bases between. The germline V gene has CDR1 ENHRY and CDR2 SYGVKD. This CDR3 has 13 residues. The CDR3, as DNA: TGTGCCATCAGTGAGCAGGGTGATCAGCCCCAGCATTTT. Amino acid sequence: CAISEQGDQPQHF.

This clone was counted at least ten times. In DNA form, the CDR3 reads TGTGCCAGTAGTCTTACAGGGGACCTCTACGAGCAGTACTTC. Its protein product is CASSLTGDLYEQYF. The V and J genes are TRBV19 and TRBJ2-7; 7 nucleotides align to TRBD1. V shed 5 bases and J 3 bases; nucleotides not matched to a gene: 7. This CDR3 has 14 residues. Looked up from germline, CDR1 is LNHDA and CDR2 is SQIVND (reference sequence).